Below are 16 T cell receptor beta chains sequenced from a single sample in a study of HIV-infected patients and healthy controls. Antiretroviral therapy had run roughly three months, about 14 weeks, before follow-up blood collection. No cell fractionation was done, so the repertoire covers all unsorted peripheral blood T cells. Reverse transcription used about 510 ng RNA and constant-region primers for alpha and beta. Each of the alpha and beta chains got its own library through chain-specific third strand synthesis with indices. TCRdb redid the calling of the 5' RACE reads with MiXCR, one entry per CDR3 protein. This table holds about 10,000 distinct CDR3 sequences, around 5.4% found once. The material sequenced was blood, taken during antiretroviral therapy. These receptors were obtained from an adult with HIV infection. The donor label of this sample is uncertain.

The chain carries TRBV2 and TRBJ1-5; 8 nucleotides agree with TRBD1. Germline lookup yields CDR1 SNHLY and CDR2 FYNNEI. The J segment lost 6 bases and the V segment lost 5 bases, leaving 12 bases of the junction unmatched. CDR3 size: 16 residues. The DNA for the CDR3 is TGTGCCAGCAGTATAACCGGGACAGGAGAAGGTCAGCCCCAGCATTTT. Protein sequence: CASSITGTGEGQPQHF.

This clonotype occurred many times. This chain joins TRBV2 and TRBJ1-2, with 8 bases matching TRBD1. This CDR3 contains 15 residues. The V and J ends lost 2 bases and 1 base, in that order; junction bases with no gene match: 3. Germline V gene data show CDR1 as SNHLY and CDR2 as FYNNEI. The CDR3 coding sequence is TGTGCCAGCAGTGAAATCGACAGGGGTAACTATGGCTACACCTTC. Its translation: CASSEIDRGNYGYTF.

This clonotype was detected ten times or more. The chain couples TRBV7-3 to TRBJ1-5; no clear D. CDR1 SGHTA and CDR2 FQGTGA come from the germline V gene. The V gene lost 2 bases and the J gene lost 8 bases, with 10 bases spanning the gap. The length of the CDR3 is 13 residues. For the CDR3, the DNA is TGTGCCAGCAGCTTAGGCCAAAGGGAGCCCCAGCATTTT. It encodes CASSLGQREPQHF.

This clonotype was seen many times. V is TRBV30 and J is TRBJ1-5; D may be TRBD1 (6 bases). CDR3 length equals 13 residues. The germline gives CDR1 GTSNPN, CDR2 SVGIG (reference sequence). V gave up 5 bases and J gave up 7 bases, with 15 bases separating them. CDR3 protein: CAWANRANQPQHF. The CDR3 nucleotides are TGTGCCTGGGCAAACAGGGCCAACCAGCCCCAGCATTTT.

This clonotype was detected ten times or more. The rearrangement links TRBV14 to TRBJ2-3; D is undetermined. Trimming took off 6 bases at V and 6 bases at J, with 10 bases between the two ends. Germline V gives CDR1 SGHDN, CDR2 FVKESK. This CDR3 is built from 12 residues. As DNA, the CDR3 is TGTGCCAGCAGTGGTTTGGGGGATACGCAGTATTTT. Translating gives CASSGLGDTQYF.

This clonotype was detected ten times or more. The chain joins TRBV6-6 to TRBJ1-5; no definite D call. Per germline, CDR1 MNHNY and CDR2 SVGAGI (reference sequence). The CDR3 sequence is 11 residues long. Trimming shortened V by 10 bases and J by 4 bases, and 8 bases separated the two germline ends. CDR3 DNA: TGTGCCACCATGAGGAATCAGCCCCAGCATTTT. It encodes CATMRNQPQHF.

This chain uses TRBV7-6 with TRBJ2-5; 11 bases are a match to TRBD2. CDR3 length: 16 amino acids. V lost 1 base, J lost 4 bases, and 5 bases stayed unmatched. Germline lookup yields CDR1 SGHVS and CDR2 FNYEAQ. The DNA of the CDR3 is TGTGCCAGCAGCTTAGAAGTAGCGGGAGGGTTAGAGACCCAGTACTTC. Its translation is CASSLEVAGGLETQYF.

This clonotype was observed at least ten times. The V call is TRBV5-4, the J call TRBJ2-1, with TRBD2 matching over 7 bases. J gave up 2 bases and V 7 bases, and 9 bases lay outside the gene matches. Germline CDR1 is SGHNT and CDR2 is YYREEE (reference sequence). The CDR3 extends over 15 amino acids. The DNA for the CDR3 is TGTGCCAGCCGTGGGCAAGCGGGGACCTACAATGAGCAGTTCTTC. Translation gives CASRGQAGTYNEQFF.

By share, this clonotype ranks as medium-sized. The CDR3 nucleotides are TGTGCCAGCAGCCGAACATGGACAGGCCCAGATACGCAGTATTTT. Translation: CASSRTWTGPDTQYF. The rearrangement uses TRBV9 and TRBJ2-3, with 7 bases that match TRBD1. This CDR3 has 15 residues. From germline, CDR1 is SGDLS and CDR2 YYNGEE. The trim removed 4 bases at V and 4 bases at J, leaving 9 bases unmatched.

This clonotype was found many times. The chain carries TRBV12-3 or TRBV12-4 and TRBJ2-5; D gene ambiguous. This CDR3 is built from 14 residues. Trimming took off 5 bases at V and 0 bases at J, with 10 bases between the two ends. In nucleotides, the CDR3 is TGTGCCAGCAGTCCCTACTCCGACCAAGAGACCCAGTACTTC. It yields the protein CASSPYSDQETQYF.

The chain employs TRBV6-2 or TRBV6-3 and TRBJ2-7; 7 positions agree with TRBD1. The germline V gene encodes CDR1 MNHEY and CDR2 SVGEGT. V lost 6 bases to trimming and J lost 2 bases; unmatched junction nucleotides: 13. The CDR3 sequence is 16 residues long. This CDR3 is CASSSQGVKGAYEQYF. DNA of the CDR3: TGTGCCAGCAGCTCGCAGGGGGTAAAGGGGGCCTACGAGCAGTACTTC.

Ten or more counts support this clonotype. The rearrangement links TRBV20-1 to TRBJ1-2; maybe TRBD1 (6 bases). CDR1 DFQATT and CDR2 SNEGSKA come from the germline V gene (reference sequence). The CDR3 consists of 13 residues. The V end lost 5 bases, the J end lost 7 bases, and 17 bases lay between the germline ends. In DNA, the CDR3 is TGCAGTGCTGAGGCTCCGGGGGGCGGTGGCTACACCTTC. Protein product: CSAEAPGGGGYTF.

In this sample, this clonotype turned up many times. Here the CDR3 DNA reads TGTGCCAGCAGCGCCGGGACGCGCACTAGCACAGATACGCAGTATTTT. This encodes CASSAGTRTSTDTQYF. The rearrangement links TRBV9 to TRBJ2-3, with D tentatively TRBD1 or TRBD2 (5 bases each). Per the germline V gene, CDR1 is SGDLS and CDR2 is YYNGEE. V dropped 3 bases and J dropped 0 bases, with 14 bases sitting between them. The CDR3 runs 16 residues.

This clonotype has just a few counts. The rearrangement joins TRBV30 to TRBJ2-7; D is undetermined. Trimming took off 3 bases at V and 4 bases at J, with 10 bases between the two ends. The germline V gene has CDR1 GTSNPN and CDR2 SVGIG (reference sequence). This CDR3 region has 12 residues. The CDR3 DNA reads TGTGCCTGGAGCGGGCTTGGTTACGAGCAGTACTTC. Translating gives CAWSGLGYEQYF.

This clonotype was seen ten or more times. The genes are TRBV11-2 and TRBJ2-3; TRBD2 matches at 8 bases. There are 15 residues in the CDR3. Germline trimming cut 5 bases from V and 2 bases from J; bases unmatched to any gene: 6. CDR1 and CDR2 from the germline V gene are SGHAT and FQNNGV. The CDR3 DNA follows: TGTGCCAGCAGCCGCGGCGGGGGGTACACAGATACGCAGTATTTT. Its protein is CASSRGGGYTDTQYF.

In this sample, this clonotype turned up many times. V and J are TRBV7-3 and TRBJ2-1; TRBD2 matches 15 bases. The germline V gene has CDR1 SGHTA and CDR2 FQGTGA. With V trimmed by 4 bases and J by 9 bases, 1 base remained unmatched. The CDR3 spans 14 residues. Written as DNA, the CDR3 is TGTGCCAGCAGCTCGGGACTAGCGGGAGGTGAGCAGTTCTTC. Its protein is CASSSGLAGGEQFF.